The 24 T cell receptor beta chains listed next were all sequenced from one sample in a study of T-cell reconstitution after alpha-beta-depleted transplantation in children. Construction of the TCRbeta library involved unique molecular identifiers. From the PCR reads, TCRdb called clonotypes with MiXCR, one entry per CDR3 protein. This table has about 600,000 distinct CDR3 sequences, about 11% appearing once. This specimen was PBMCs from the stem cell graft donor, taken from the stem cell graft. These receptors were collected from a human donor who donated a stem cell graft to a child with acute myeloid leukemia.

This clonotype was counted ten times or more. J is TRBJ2-2 and V is TRBV7-6, with D possibly TRBD1 on 5 matching bases. Germline V gene sequence: CDR1 SGHVS, CDR2 FNYEAQ. Trimming stripped 4 bases from V and 7 bases from J, with 13 bases between. CDR3 length: 14 amino acids. CDR3 amino acids: CASSSYRSGGELFF. CDR3 bases: TGTGCCAGCAGCTCATACAGGTCGGGCGGGGAGCTGTTTTTT.

This clonotype showed up many times. The genes are TRBV9 and TRBJ1-6; 10 bases agree with TRBD1. Trimming at V came to 2 bases and at J to 7 bases, leaving 3 bases not matched to a gene. This CDR3 region has 15 residues. Germline V lookup: CDR1 SGDLS, CDR2 YYNGEE. The CDR3: CASSVAGQGNSPLHF. In DNA, the CDR3 is TGTGCCAGCAGCGTGGCGGGACAGGGGAATTCACCCCTCCACTTT.

The chain is built from TRBV20-1 and TRBJ2-1; 7 nucleotides match TRBD2. CDR3 length: 15 residues. Germline V gene sequence: CDR1 DFQATT, CDR2 SNEGSKA (reference sequence). Unmatched junction bases numbered 17, after V lost 6 bases and J lost 9 bases. The CDR3 sequence: CSAEPLAAPQGEQFF. Written as DNA, the CDR3 is TGCAGTGCCGAGCCCCTAGCGGCCCCCCAGGGTGAGCAGTTCTTC.

The J gene is TRBJ2-1, the V gene TRBV20-1; 7 positions agree with TRBD2. V shed 5 bases, J shed 4 bases, and the junction held 8 bases outside the gene matches. Germline-derived CDR1 and CDR2 are DFQATT and SNEGSKA (reference sequence). The CDR3 spans 14 residues. CDR3 DNA: TGCAGTGCTCTATCGGCTAGCGGTTACAATGAGCAGTTCTTC. Translating gives CSALSASGYNEQFF.

This clonotype was found a few times. The gene calls are TRBV28 and TRBJ2-4; tentatively, D is TRBD1 or TRBD2 (5 bases each). V shed 10 bases and J shed 5 bases, with 15 bases lying between them. CDR3 length equals 13 residues. CDR1 is MDHEN, CDR2 SYDVKM, per germline. CDR3 nucleotides: TGTGCCACCCAATTCCCGGGACAAAACATTCAGTACTTC. This encodes CATQFPGQNIQYF.

This clonotype was seen at least ten times. This chain connects TRBV20-1 to TRBJ2-1; 10 bases agree with TRBD2. The J segment lost 5 bases and the V segment lost 7 bases, leaving 5 bases of the junction unmatched. The germline V gene has CDR1 DFQATT and CDR2 SNEGSKA (reference sequence). The length of the CDR3 is 13 residues. The CDR3 here is CSGASGGHNEQFF. The CDR3 nucleotides read TGCAGTGGGGCTAGCGGGGGACACAATGAGCAGTTCTTC.

This clonotype was detected only a few times. V usage is TRBV20-1 and J usage is TRBJ2-2, with D possibly TRBD2 on 6 matching bases. CDR3 size: 13 residues. V shed 3 bases and J shed 4 bases, with 9 bases lying between them. Germline CDR1 is DFQATT and CDR2 is SNEGSKA (reference sequence). The CDR3 protein is CSASGGSTGELFF. CDR3 DNA: TGCAGTGCTAGTGGGGGGTCCACCGGGGAGCTGTTTTTT.

The chain uses TRBV20-1 and TRBJ1-2; weak D call: TRBD1 (5 bases). V lost 5 bases and J 6 bases, leaving 10 bases between the germline ends. Germline V lookup: CDR1 DFQATT, CDR2 SNEGSKA (reference sequence). This CDR3 is built from 11 residues. The CDR3 reads CSARAGDGYTF. The CDR3 DNA reads as TGCAGTGCTCGGGCGGGGGATGGCTACACCTTC.

This clonotype was observed a handful of times. This chain links TRBV18 with TRBJ2-1; possibly TRBD2 for D (5 bases). Trimming removed 2 bases at V and 8 bases at J, with 13 bases between. Germline CDR1 KGHSH, CDR2 LQKENI. This CDR3 has 14 residues. CDR3 region: CASSPMDSAYEQFF. In DNA, the CDR3 is TGTGCCAGCTCACCAATGGACTCCGCCTATGAGCAGTTCTTC.

This clonotype was seen many times. This chain uses TRBV15 with TRBJ2-2; D ambiguous. The germline V and J ends were trimmed by 0 bases and 6 bases, with 5 bases remaining between them. Germline V CDR1 and CDR2: LNHNV, YYDKDF (reference sequence). CDR3 size: 13 residues. CDR3 residues: CATSRDLAGELFF. CDR3 coding DNA: TGTGCCACCAGCAGAGATCTCGCCGGGGAGCTGTTTTTT.

The rearrangement joins TRBV19 to TRBJ1-2; D is possibly TRBD1 (5 bases). The CDR3 spans 15 residues. Trimming took 2 bases from V and 3 from J, leaving 13 bases between them. Germline lookup yields CDR1 LNHDA and CDR2 SQIVND (reference sequence). For the CDR3, the DNA is TGTGCCAGTAGTATAACAGGTCGGGTTGACTATGGCTACACCTTC. Its translation is CASSITGRVDYGYTF.

This clonotype came up a few times. J is TRBJ1-2 and V is TRBV20-1; D gene unclear. Trimming stripped 6 bases from V and 3 bases from J, with 11 bases between. Germline V lookup: CDR1 DFQATT, CDR2 SNEGSKA (reference sequence). The CDR3 consists of 12 residues. CDR3 in DNA: TGCAGTGCCCCTGACACCTACTATGGCTACACCTTC. Protein: CSAPDTYYGYTF.

The genes are TRBV6-2 or TRBV6-3 and TRBJ2-5; 9 nucleotides agree with TRBD2. CDR3 length: 15 residues. With 4 bases clipped from V and 5 bases from J, the junction kept 8 bases outside the gene matches. CDR1 MNHEY and CDR2 SVGEGT come from the germline V gene. CDR3 DNA: TGTGCCAGCAGTTTGGCGGGAGGGGTTTGGGAGACCCAGTACTTC. Amino acids: CASSLAGGVWETQYF.

The chain joins TRBV6-5 to TRBJ2-1; 14 bases are shared with TRBD2. The CDR3 spans 18 residues. Germline assignment: CDR1 MNHEY and CDR2 SVGAGI. J lost 7 bases, V lost 0 bases, and 8 bases had no gene match. The CDR3 here is CASSYSGLAGEGFNEQFF. In nucleotides, the CDR3 is TGTGCCAGCAGTTACTCGGGACTAGCGGGAGAGGGGTTTAATGAGCAGTTCTTC.

The table lists this clonotype with many counts. The J gene is TRBJ2-5, the V gene TRBV12-3 or TRBV12-4, with D perhaps TRBD1 (6 bases). CDR3 length: 15 residues. With 2 bases removed from V and 2 bases from J, the gap between germline ends came to 12 bases. CDR3 protein: CASSLTRTEQETQYF. As DNA, the CDR3 is TGTGCCAGCAGTTTAACAAGGACAGAACAAGAGACCCAGTACTTC.

This clonotype has a count of ten or more. The gene calls are TRBV6-6 and TRBJ1-1; 8 bases are shared with TRBD1. The CDR3 has 11 amino acids. Germline V CDR1 and CDR2: MNHNY, SVGAGI (reference sequence). The V gene end was trimmed by 8 bases and the J gene end by 7 bases; junction bases not matched to a gene: 3. The CDR3: CASRDRLEAFF. The CDR3 coding sequence is TGTGCCAGCCGGGACAGGCTTGAAGCTTTCTTT.

This clonotype came up many times. This chain connects TRBV29-1 to TRBJ2-1; no reliable D call. Germline CDR1 reads SQVTM; CDR2 reads ANQGSEA. CDR3 length: 14 residues. With 2 bases removed from V and 6 bases from J, the gap between germline ends came to 14 bases. The CDR3 bases are TGCAGCGTTGAATCCGGGTTTTTAGGCAATGAGCAGTTCTTC. Translation: CSVESGFLGNEQFF.

CDR3 bases: TGTGCCAGCAGTTCAGTGGGACTAGCATTGTACGAGCAGTACTTC. This gives the protein CASSSVGLALYEQYF. V and J are TRBV6-2 or TRBV6-3 and TRBJ2-7, with 9 positions matching TRBD2. CDR1 and CDR2 from the germline V gene are MNHEY and SVGEGT. Losses at the gene ends were 4 bases for V and 4 bases for J; bases not matched to a gene: 8. The CDR3 is 15 residues long.

The chain carries TRBV7-3 and TRBJ2-3; TRBD2 might be the D (7 bases). Per germline, CDR1 SGHTA and CDR2 FQGTGA. Trimming cost V 8 bases and J 0 bases, with 15 bases left between them. This CDR3 comprises 15 residues. The CDR3 sequence is CASRGGGESTDTQYF. CDR3 nucleotide sequence: TGTGCCAGCCGCGGAGGGGGGGAAAGCACAGATACGCAGTATTTT.

This clonotype was recorded at least ten times. At one of its ends the junction is not consistent with the germline gene, which may arise from a read error. V is TRBV7-7 and J is TRBJ2-2, with TRBD2 matching 10 bases. Looked up from germline, CDR1 is SSHAT and CDR2 is FNYEAQ (reference sequence). This CDR3 has 15 amino acids. The CDR3 protein is CASSLLTSGTGELFF. The CDR3 coding sequence is TGTGCTAGCAGCTTATTGACTAGCGGGACCGGGGAGCTGTTTTTT.

This clonotype showed up just a few times. The chain couples TRBV9 to TRBJ1-1, with no clear D. Germline V lookup: CDR1 SGDLS, CDR2 YYNGEE. V lost 5 bases and J lost 3, with 11 bases in between. The CDR3 has 13 amino acids. The CDR3 DNA is TGTGCCAGCAGTGTTTACTCGGACACTGAAGCTTTCTTT. This codes for CASSVYSDTEAFF.

This clonotype was detected a few times. The chain has TRBV6-2 or TRBV6-3 and TRBJ2-7, with 7 nucleotides matching TRBD2. V dropped 6 bases and J dropped 0; count of bases not matched to a gene: 17. Germline CDR1 reads MNHEY; CDR2 reads SVGEGT. This CDR3 is built from 18 residues. CDR3 sequence: CASRRLVWAGEDSYEQYF. The CDR3 region has the DNA TGTGCCAGCAGACGCTTAGTATGGGCGGGAGAGGACTCCTACGAGCAGTACTTC.

The chain uses TRBV29-1 and TRBJ2-7; D is unclear. Germline V gene sequence: CDR1 SQVTM, CDR2 ANQGSEA. V lost 4 bases and J 1 base, leaving 8 bases between the germline ends. The CDR3 has 12 amino acids. The CDR3 DNA follows: TGCAGCGTTGGGTTCTATTCCTACGAGCAGTACTTC. It translates to CSVGFYSYEQYF.

The chain uses TRBV6-2 or TRBV6-3 and TRBJ1-2; 9 bases agree with TRBD1. The V gene end was trimmed by 6 bases and the J gene end by 4 bases; junction bases not matched to a gene: 6. The CDR3 covers 14 residues. Germline lookup yields CDR1 MNHEY and CDR2 SVGEGT. The CDR3 sequence: CASSKSTGGYGYTF. CDR3 coding DNA: TGTGCCAGCAGCAAATCGACAGGGGGCTATGGCTACACCTTC.